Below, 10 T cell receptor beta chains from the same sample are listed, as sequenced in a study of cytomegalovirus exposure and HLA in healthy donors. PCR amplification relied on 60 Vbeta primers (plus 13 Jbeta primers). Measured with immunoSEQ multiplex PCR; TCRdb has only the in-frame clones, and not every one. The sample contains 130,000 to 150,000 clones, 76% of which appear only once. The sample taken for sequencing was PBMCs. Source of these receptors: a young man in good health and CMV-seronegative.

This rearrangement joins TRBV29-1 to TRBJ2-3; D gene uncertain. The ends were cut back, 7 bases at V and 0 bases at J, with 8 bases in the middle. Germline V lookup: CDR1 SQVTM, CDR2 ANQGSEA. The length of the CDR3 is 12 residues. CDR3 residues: CSGRVSTDTQYF. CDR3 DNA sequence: TGCAGCGGTCGGGTTAGCACAGATACGCAGTATTTT.

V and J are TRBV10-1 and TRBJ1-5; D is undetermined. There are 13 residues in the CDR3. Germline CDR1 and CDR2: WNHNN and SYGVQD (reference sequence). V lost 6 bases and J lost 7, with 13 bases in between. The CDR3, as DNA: TGCGCCAGCAGCGGGGTGAGGAAGCAGCCCCAGCATTTT. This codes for CASSGVRKQPQHF.

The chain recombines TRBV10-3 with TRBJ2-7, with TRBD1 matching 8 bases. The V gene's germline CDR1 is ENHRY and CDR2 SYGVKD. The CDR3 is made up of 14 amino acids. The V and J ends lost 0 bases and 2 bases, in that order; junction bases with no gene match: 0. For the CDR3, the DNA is TGTGCCATCAGTGAGTCGACAGGGGCCTACGAGCAGTACTTC. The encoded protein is CAISESTGAYEQYF.

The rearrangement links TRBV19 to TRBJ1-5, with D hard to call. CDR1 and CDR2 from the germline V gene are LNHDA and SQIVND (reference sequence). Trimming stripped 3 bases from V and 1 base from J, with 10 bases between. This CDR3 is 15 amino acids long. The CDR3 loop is CASSIRHGSNQPQHF. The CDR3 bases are TGTGCCAGTAGTATCCGGCACGGGAGCAATCAGCCCCAGCATTTT.

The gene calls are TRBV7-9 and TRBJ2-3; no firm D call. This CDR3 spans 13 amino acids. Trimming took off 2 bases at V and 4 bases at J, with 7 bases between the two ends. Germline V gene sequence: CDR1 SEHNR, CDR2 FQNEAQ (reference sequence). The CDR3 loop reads CASSLQLPDTQYF. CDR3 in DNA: TGTGCCAGCAGCTTACAGTTACCAGATACGCAGTATTTT.

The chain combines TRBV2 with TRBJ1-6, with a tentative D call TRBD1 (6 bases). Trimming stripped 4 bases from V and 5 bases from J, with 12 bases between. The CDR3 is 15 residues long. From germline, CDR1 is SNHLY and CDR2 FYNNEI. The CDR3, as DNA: TGTGCCAGCAGTGCCAGGGGAAAGGATAATTCACCCCTCCACTTT. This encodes CASSARGKDNSPLHF.

For the CDR3, the DNA is TGTGCCAGCAGGGGGACAGGGGGCTATGGCTACACCTTC. Translated, it gives CASRGTGGYGYTF. The chain recombines TRBV28 with TRBJ1-2; 11 nucleotides match TRBD1. Trimming at V came to 6 bases and at J to 4 bases, leaving 1 base not matched to a gene. The length of the CDR3 is 13 residues. Germline loops: CDR1 MDHEN, CDR2 SYDVKM.

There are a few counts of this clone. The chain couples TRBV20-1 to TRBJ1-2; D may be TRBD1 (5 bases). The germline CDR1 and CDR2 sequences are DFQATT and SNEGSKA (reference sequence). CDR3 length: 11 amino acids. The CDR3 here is CSGGLNYGYTF. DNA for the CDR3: TGCAGCGGGGGTCTCAACTATGGCTACACCTTC.

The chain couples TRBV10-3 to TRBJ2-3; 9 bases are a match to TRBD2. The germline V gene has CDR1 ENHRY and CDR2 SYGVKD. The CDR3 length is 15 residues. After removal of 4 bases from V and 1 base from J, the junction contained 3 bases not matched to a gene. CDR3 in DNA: TGTGCCATCAGTGCAACTAGCGGGCGCACAGATACGCAGTATTTT. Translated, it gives CAISATSGRTDTQYF.

CDR3 protein: CASSVRQGTGGNQPQHF. The CDR3 DNA follows: TGTGCCAGCTCAGTACGACAGGGCACGGGGGGGAATCAGCCCCAGCATTTT. The chain uses TRBV18 and TRBJ1-5, with TRBD1 matching over 7 bases. CDR3 length: 17 amino acids. The germline V gene encodes CDR1 KGHSH and CDR2 LQKENI. Germline trimming cut 5 bases from V and 4 bases from J; bases unmatched to any gene: 14.